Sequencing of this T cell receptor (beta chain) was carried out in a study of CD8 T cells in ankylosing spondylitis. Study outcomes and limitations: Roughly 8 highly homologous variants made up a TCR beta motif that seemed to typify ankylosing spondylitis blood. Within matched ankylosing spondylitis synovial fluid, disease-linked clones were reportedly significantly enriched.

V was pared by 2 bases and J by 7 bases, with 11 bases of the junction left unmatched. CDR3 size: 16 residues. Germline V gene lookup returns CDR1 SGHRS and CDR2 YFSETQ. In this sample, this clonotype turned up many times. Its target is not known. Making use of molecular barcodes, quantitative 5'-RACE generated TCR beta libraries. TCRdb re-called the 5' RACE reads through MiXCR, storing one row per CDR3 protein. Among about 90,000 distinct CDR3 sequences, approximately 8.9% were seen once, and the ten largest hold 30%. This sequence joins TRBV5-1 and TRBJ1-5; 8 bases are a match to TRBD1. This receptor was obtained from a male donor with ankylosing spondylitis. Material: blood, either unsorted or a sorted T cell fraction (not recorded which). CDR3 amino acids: CASSLGTGGLRQPQHF. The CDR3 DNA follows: TGCGCCAGCAGCTTAGGAACAGGGGGGTTGAGACAGCCCCAGCATTTT.